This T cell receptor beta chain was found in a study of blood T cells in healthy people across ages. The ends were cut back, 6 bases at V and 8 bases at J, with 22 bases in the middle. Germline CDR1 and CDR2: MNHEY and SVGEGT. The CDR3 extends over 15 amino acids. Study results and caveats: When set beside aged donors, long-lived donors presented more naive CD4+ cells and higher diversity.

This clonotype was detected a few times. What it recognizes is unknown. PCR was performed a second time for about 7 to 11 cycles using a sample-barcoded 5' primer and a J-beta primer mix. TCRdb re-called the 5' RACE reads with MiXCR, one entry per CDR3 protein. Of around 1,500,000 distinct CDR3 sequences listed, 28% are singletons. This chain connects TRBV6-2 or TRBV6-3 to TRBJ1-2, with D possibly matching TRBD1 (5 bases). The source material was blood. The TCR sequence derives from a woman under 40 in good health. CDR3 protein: CASRNDGTVIGGYTF. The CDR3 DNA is TGTGCCAGCAGAAACGACGGGACGGTGATCGGGGGCTACACCTTC.